This TCR beta chain was recovered during a study of blood T cell repertoires in COVID-19. About the study: Some COVID-19 samples were acute and others convalescent; all came from the United States, Italy and Spain.

This clone was picked up a small number of times. In the original analysis: Reference gene primer amplification gave estimated nucleated cell counts. The data were produced by immunoSEQ multiplex PCR, yet TCRdb's version contains in-frame clones alone and is incomplete. That table gives V, J and clone size, and the DNA gave D and trimming. Here the sample spans 60,000 to 85,000 clones, roughly 80% being singletons. V lost 3 bases to trimming and J lost 8 bases, with 17 bases between them. The CDR3 has 15 amino acids. Germline V CDR1 and CDR2: SGHTA, FQGTGA. The clonotype comes from a woman aged 55-69 years with acute or convalescent COVID-19. Input material: peripheral blood. The gene calls are TRBV7-3 and TRBJ2-1, with a tentative D call TRBD2 (6 bases). CDR3 loop: CASSFQGRRGDEQFF. CDR3 in DNA: TGTGCCAGCAGCTTCCAGGGTCGGAGGGGTGATGAGCAGTTCTTC.